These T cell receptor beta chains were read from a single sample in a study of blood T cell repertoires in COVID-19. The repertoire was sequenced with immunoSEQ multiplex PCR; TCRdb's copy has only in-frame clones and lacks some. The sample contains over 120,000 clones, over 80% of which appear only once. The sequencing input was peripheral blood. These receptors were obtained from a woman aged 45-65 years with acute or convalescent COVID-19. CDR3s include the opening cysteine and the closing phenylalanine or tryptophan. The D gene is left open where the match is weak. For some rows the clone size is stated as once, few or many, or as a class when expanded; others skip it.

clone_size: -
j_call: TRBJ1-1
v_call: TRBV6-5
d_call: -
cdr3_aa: CASSYVSENTEAFF
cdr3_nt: TGTGCCAGCAGTTACGTGTCAGAGAACACTGAAGCTTTCTTT

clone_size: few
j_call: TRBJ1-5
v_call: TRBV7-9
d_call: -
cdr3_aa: CASSYQGRNQPQHF
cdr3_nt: TGTGCCAGCAGCTACCAGGGGCGCAATCAGCCCCAGCATTTT

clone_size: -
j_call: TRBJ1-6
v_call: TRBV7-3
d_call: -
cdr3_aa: CASSLMGGVDSPLHF
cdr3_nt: TGTGCCAGCAGCCTCATGGGGGGGGTAGATTCACCCCTCCACTTT

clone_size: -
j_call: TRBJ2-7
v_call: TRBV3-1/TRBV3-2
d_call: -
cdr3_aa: CASSQGGATSYEQYF
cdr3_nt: TGTGCCAGCAGCCAAGGAGGAGCCACCTCCTACGAGCAGTACTTC

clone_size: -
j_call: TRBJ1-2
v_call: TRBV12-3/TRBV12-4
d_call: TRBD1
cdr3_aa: CASPGTDYGYTF
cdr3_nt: TGTGCCAGCCCTGGGACAGACTATGGCTACACCTTC

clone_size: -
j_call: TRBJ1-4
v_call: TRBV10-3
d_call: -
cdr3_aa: CAISGTRGIGGEKLFF
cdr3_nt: TGTGCCATCAGTGGGACAAGGGGGATCGGAGGTGAAAAACTGTTTTTT

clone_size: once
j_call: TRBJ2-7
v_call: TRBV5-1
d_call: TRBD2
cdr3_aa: CASSSGLAGSYEQYF
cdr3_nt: TGCGCCAGCAGCTCCGGTTTAGCGGGATCCTACGAGCAGTACTTC

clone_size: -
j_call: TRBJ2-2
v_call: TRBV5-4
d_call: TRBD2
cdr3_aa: CASSTGTSGNWGTGELFF
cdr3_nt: TGTGCCAGCAGCACGGGGACTAGCGGGAACTGGGGGACCGGGGAGCTGTTTTTT

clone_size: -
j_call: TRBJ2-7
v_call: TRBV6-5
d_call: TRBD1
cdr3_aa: CASSYGQVSYEQYF
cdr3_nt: TGTGCCAGCAGTTACGGACAGGTCTCCTACGAGCAGTACTTC

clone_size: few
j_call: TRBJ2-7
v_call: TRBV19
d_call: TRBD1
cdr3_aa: CASRPGQSYEQYF
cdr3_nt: TGTGCCAGTAGACCGGGACAGTCCTACGAGCAGTACTTC

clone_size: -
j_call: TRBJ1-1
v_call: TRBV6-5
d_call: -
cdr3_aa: CASRRLNTEAFF
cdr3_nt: TGTGCCAGCAGGAGACTTAACACTGAAGCTTTCTTT

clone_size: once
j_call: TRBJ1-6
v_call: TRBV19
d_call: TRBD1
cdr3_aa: CASRSGGDRYNSPLHF
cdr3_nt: TGTGCCAGTAGATCCGGGGGGGACAGATATAATTCACCCCTCCACTTT

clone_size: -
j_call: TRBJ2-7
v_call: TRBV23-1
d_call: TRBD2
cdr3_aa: CASSQAILNAGTSGRADEQYF
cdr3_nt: TGCGCCAGCAGTCAAGCAATACTTAATGCCGGGACTAGCGGGAGGGCCGACGAGCAGTACTTC

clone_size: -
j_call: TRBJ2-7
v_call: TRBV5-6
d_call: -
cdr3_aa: CASSQFGQTYEQYF
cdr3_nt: TGTGCCAGCAGCCAATTCGGACAGACCTACGAGCAGTACTTC

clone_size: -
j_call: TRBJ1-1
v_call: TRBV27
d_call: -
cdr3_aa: CASSSPRRRRTEAFF
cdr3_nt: TGTGCCAGCAGTTCCCCCCGACGGAGAAGGACTGAAGCTTTCTTT

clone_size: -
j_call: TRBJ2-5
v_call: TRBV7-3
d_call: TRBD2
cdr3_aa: CASSPQGGGRGTQYF
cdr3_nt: TGTGCCAGCAGTCCACAAGGCGGGGGGCGTGGGACCCAGTACTTC

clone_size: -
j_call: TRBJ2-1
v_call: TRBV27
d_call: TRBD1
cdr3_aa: CASSLETGGWGEQFF
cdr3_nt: TGTGCCAGCAGTTTAGAGACAGGGGGCTGGGGTGAGCAGTTCTTC

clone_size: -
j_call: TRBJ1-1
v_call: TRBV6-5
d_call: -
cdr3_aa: CASNSGDLNTEAFF
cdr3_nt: TGTGCCAGCAACAGCGGGGACCTGAACACTGAAGCTTTCTTT

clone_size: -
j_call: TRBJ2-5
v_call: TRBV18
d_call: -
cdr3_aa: CASSPPMEAETQYF
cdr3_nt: TGTGCCAGCTCACCACCGATGGAGGCAGAGACCCAGTACTTC

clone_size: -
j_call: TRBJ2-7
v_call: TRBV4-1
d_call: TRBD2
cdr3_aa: CASSQLAGVGEQYF
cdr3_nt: TGCGCCAGCAGCCAACTAGCGGGAGTCGGCGAGCAGTACTTC

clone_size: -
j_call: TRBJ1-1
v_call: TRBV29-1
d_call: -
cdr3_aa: CSVEDPQNTEAFF
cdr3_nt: TGCAGCGTTGAAGATCCCCAGAACACTGAAGCTTTCTTT